The 22 T cell receptor beta chains below come from one sample, sequenced in a study of blood T cell repertoires in COVID-19 (TCRdb year 2020). Libraries came from the immunoSEQ multiplex PCR assay. This immuneACCESS table, as held by TCRdb, lists in-frame sequences with V and J called but not all clones. Of the missing ones, under half trace to an unresolved V gene in checked studies; the others have no known cause. The sample has approximately 85,000 clones on record, 86% of them singletons. The leading ten clones occupy 25% to 30% of the sample. Sequences were obtained from peripheral blood. The receptors shown here come from a man aged 50-59 years with active or convalescent COVID-19.

The rearrangement joins TRBV10-3 to TRBJ1-3, with D unresolved. Between the trimmed V and J ends, which lost 0 bases and 0 bases, there was a span of 6 bases. The CDR3 spans 15 residues. CDR1 is ENHRY and CDR2 is SYGVKD in the germline V gene. CDR3 coding DNA: TGTGCCATCAGTGAGTCGGTACTCTCTGGAAACACCATATATTTT. Protein sequence: CAISESVLSGNTIYF.

The chain links TRBV19 to TRBJ2-7, with 10 bases fitting TRBD1. In germline, CDR1 is LNHDA, CDR2 SQIVND (reference sequence). The CDR3 is made up of 13 amino acids. V gave up 7 bases and J gave up 6 bases; unmatched junction bases: 6. This chain's CDR3 is CASTEGQGLEQYF. In nucleotides, the CDR3 is TGTGCCAGTACTGAGGGACAGGGGCTCGAGCAGTACTTC.

The rearrangement links TRBV5-1 to TRBJ1-1; 7 bases are shared with TRBD1. Germline loops: CDR1 SGHRS, CDR2 YFSETQ. The CDR3 totals 14 residues. Trimming took 4 bases from V and 4 from J; bases not matched to a gene: 7. The CDR3 protein is CASSQTTGSTEAFF. The CDR3 DNA sequence: TGCGCCAGCAGCCAAACGACAGGGAGCACTGAAGCTTTCTTT.

The chain is built from TRBV6-6 and TRBJ2-7; TRBD1 is a possible D gene (6 bases). Trimming left V 7 bases short and J 3 bases short, with 10 bases between. CDR3 length: 12 residues. Germline values: CDR1 MNHNY, CDR2 SVGAGI (reference sequence). CDR3 region: CASTGTHYEQYF. In nucleotides, the CDR3 is TGTGCCAGCACCGGGACACACTACGAGCAGTACTTC.

The chain uses TRBV5-4 and TRBJ2-5, with 9 bases identical to TRBD1. This CDR3 has 15 amino acids. Germline V CDR1 and CDR2: SGHNT, YYREEE (reference sequence). After removal of 3 bases from V and 5 bases from J, the junction contained 8 bases not matched to a gene. CDR3 nucleotide sequence: TGTGCCAGCAGCTATTCGGGACAGGGTGGCGAGACCCAGTACTTC. As protein: CASSYSGQGGETQYF.

The rearrangement links TRBV6-5 to TRBJ2-5, with 13 bases identical to TRBD2. There are 15 residues in the CDR3. Per the germline V gene, CDR1 is MNHEY and CDR2 is SVGAGI. Unmatched junction bases numbered 2, after V lost 2 bases and J lost 5 bases. The CDR3 here is CASSYETSGRETQYF. The CDR3, as DNA: TGTGCCAGCAGTTACGAGACTAGCGGGAGGGAGACCCAGTACTTC.

This chain links TRBV3-1 (or the pseudogene TRBV3-2) with TRBJ2-5; D perhaps matches TRBD2 (6 bases). Trimming left V 8 bases short and J 5 bases short, with 6 bases between. This CDR3 has 10 residues. CDR1 is LGHDT and CDR2 is YNNKEL in the germline V gene (reference sequence). The CDR3 coding sequence is TGTGCCAGCGGGAGGGAGACCCAGTACTTC. This gives the protein CASGRETQYF.

This clone occurred a few times. The gene calls are TRBV4-1 and TRBJ2-7; D is perhaps TRBD1 (5 bases). Trimming left V 0 bases short and J 2 bases short, with 14 bases between. Germline CDR1 is MGHRA and CDR2 is YSYEKL. This CDR3 has 16 amino acids. This chain's CDR3 is CASSQEMTVIAYEQYF. DNA for the CDR3: TGCGCCAGCAGCCAAGAGATGACAGTGATTGCCTACGAGCAGTACTTC.

This chain uses TRBV19 with TRBJ1-2; 8 bases match TRBD1. This CDR3 contains 15 residues. CDR1 is LNHDA and CDR2 is SQIVND in the germline V gene (reference sequence). J lost 6 bases, V lost 6 bases, and 12 bases had no gene match. In DNA, the CDR3 is TGTGCCAGTAGACCCCTAGAGGACAGGGTGAATGGCTACACCTTC. As protein: CASRPLEDRVNGYTF.

The chain carries TRBV28 and TRBJ2-2, with D perhaps matching TRBD1 (6 bases). Germline V CDR1 and CDR2: MDHEN, SYDVKM. The CDR3 spans 15 residues. V was shortened by 7 bases and J by 0 bases, with 12 bases between the two germline ends. CDR3 DNA sequence: TGTGCCAGCACTCTTGGGGGCCCGAACACCGGGGAGCTGTTTTTT. Its protein product is CASTLGGPNTGELFF.

This sequence joins TRBV2 and TRBJ1-1, with 10 bases lining up with TRBD1. With 6 bases clipped from V and 5 bases from J, the junction kept 3 bases outside the gene matches. This CDR3 contains 13 residues. In germline, CDR1 is SNHLY, CDR2 FYNNEI. In DNA, the CDR3 is TGTGCCAGCAGGACAGGGGGCGGTACTGAAGCTTTCTTT. Translated, it gives CASRTGGGTEAFF.

This chain uses TRBV18 with TRBJ2-7; TRBD2 matches at 12 bases. From germline, CDR1 is KGHSH and CDR2 LQKENI. Germline trimming cut 0 bases from V and 2 bases from J; bases unmatched to any gene: 5. This CDR3 contains 17 residues. CDR3 sequence (DNA): TGTGCCAGCTCACCACCTGCCCTAGCGGGAGGGACCTACGAGCAGTACTTC. This codes for CASSPPALAGGTYEQYF.

The genes are TRBV3-1 (or the pseudogene TRBV3-2) and TRBJ2-7; D is uncertain. Per germline, CDR1 LGHDT and CDR2 YNNKEL (reference sequence). The V and J ends lost 0 bases and 2 bases respectively, with 8 bases between them. This CDR3 region has 14 residues. The CDR3 here is CASSQDTSAYEQYF. The CDR3, as DNA: TGTGCCAGCAGCCAAGATACTTCGGCCTACGAGCAGTACTTC.

This clone has more than one count but fewer than ten. V and J are TRBV2 and TRBJ1-4; possible D gene TRBD1, 5 bases. Germline lookup yields CDR1 SNHLY and CDR2 FYNNEI. V was clipped by 7 bases and J by 7 bases, with 31 bases between them. The CDR3 sequence is 19 residues long. The CDR3 is CASTKRSDLGPGQGEKLFF. CDR3 nucleotides: TGTGCCAGCACCAAACGCAGCGATTTAGGACCAGGTCAGGGTGAAAAACTGTTTTTT.

This clone was seen a single time. This chain links TRBV5-1 with TRBJ2-6, with D perhaps matching TRBD1 (5 bases). CDR1 is SGHRS, CDR2 YFSETQ, per germline. V was cut by 7 bases and J by 0 bases, with 11 bases left in between. This CDR3 has 15 amino acids. The CDR3 sequence: CASASQGSGANVLTF. In DNA form, the CDR3 reads TGCGCCAGCGCGTCCCAGGGCTCTGGGGCCAACGTCCTGACTTTC.

This clone has a single count. J is TRBJ2-1 and V is TRBV5-8; 12 bases are a match to TRBD2. V lost 5 bases to trimming and J lost 4 bases; unmatched junction nucleotides: 7. This CDR3 is 16 amino acids long. CDR1 and CDR2 (germline): SGHTS, YDEGEE. The CDR3 nucleotides are TGTGCCAGCAGTCCCGGACTAGCGGGATCGTACAATGAGCAGTTCTTC. As protein: CASSPGLAGSYNEQFF.

The chain employs TRBV29-1 and TRBJ1-5, with TRBD1 matching over 10 bases. This CDR3 region has 14 residues. Losses at the gene ends were 5 bases for V and 5 bases for J; bases not matched to a gene: 6. The germline CDR1 and CDR2 sequences are SQVTM and ANQGSEA. The DNA of the CDR3 is TGCAGCGTTAAGACAGGGGGCGTCGATCAGCCCCAGCATTTT. Its translation is CSVKTGGVDQPQHF.

Note on this clone: Mismatch with germline at one junction end may stem from a read error. The genes are TRBV9 and TRBJ2-2; TRBD2 agrees at 9 bases. CDR1 and CDR2 from the germline V gene are SGDLS and YYNGEE. The CDR3 runs to 16 residues. CDR3 DNA sequence: TGTGCCAGCAGCGTAGTGGCTAGCGGGAACGCCGGGGAGCTGTTTTTT. Translated: CASSVVASGNAGELFF.

The chain couples TRBV10-3 to TRBJ2-7; TRBD2 matches at 12 bases. V lost 4 bases to trimming and J lost 6 bases; unmatched junction nucleotides: 10. The germline CDR1 and CDR2 sequences are ENHRY and SYGVKD. The CDR3 length is 16 residues. The CDR3 reads CAISAETSGGFGEQYF. The CDR3 nucleotides read TGTGCCATCAGTGCCGAAACTAGCGGGGGGTTCGGCGAGCAGTACTTC.

The gene calls are TRBV11-2 and TRBJ2-5, with TRBD2 matching over 9 bases. V dropped 4 bases and J dropped 4; count of bases not matched to a gene: 13. Germline CDR1 SGHAT, CDR2 FQNNGV. The CDR3 contains 17 residues. Here the CDR3 reads CASSSAAGGPPGETQYF. Here the CDR3 DNA reads TGTGCCAGCAGCTCTGCCGCGGGGGGGCCCCCTGGAGAGACCCAGTACTTC.

The V gene is TRBV9, the J gene TRBJ2-1; a weak D match, TRBD2 (6 bases). The CDR3 extends over 17 amino acids. Germline V gives CDR1 SGDLS, CDR2 YYNGEE. Trimming pared 3 bases from V and 9 bases from J, leaving 25 bases between. CDR3 nucleotide sequence: TGTGCCAGCAGCGGGGGCAGGAGGGCTTCTATTGGGAGTGAGCAGTTCTTC. Protein product: CASSGGRRASIGSEQFF.

This rearrangement joins TRBV4-3 to TRBJ1-1; no reliable D call. With 0 bases removed from V and 0 bases from J, the gap between germline ends came to 20 bases. CDR3 size: 19 residues. The germline V gene encodes CDR1 LGHNA and CDR2 YSLEER. CDR3 in amino acids: CASSQELGDGLIMNTEAFF. The CDR3 DNA is TGCGCCAGCAGCCAAGAATTAGGAGATGGCCTTATTATGAACACTGAAGCTTTCTTT.